The 22 T cell receptor beta chains listed next were all sequenced from one sample in a study of CD8 T cells in ankylosing spondylitis (dated 2017 in TCRdb). Broad study findings and their caveats: A TCR beta motif of several highly homologous amino acid variants appeared characteristic of blood from ankylosing spondylitis patients.

Antigens of these TCRs are unknown. The library was produced with 5' RACE. The sequencer listed for this sample is Illumina HiSeq 2500. TCRdb reworked the public reads: Q25 trimming with fastp, MiXCR clone assembly, productive beta chains retained. All rows with the same CDR3 protein become a single entry with the most common DNA and genes. This sample is represented by hundreds of thousands of distinct CDR3 sequences; around 11% of them were singletons. Roughly 0.51% of the sample is taken by the ten largest. The sequenced sample was blood, either unsorted or a sorted T cell fraction (not recorded which). These receptors all come from a male donor with ankylosing spondylitis.

On this clonotype itself: A junction boundary mismatches the germline segment, possibly from a read error. The V gene is TRBV20-1, the J gene TRBJ1-5; D gene ambiguous. Looked up from germline, CDR1 is DFQATT and CDR2 is SNEGSKA (reference sequence). This CDR3 has 14 amino acids. CDR3 sequence: CSARVNVGNQTQHF. The CDR3 region has the DNA TGCAGTGCTAGAGTGAACGTTGGGAATCAGACCCAGCATTTT.

This sequence joins TRBV5-1 and TRBJ1-1, with D perhaps TRBD1 (5 bases). The germline V and J ends were trimmed by 5 bases and 1 base, with 15 bases remaining between them. The CDR3 consists of 15 residues. Looked up from germline, CDR1 is SGHRS and CDR2 is YFSETQ. The CDR3 spells CASRTRTPSNTEAFF. The DNA of the CDR3 is TGCGCCAGCAGAACTAGGACACCTTCGAACACTGAAGCTTTCTTT.

V and J are TRBV6-2 or TRBV6-3 and TRBJ1-6; maybe TRBD1 (5 bases). CDR3 length: 11 amino acids. Trimming removed 8 bases at V and 11 bases at J, with 10 bases between. CDR1 and CDR2 from the germline V gene are MNHEY and SVGEGT. The CDR3 DNA reads as TGTGCCAGCTCGGGGCGGACACCCCTCCACTTT. Its translation: CASSGRTPLHF.

In its sample, this clonotype was seen many times. The chain is built from TRBV6-5 and TRBJ1-1; unclear D gene. Trimming took off 1 base at V and 5 bases at J, with 5 bases between the two ends. Germline values: CDR1 MNHEY, CDR2 SVGAGI. The CDR3 has 12 residues. CDR3: CASSYLGTEAFF. The CDR3 nucleotides are TGTGCCAGCAGTTACTTGGGGACTGAAGCTTTCTTT.

This clonotype was seen at least ten times. The genes are TRBV7-2 and TRBJ1-5, with D possibly being TRBD1 (5 bases). CDR3 size: 16 residues. CDR1 and CDR2 from the germline V gene are SGHTA and FQGNSA. Trimming took off 1 base at V and 2 bases at J, with 12 bases between the two ends. The CDR3 region is CASSLVGPVGNQPQHF. CDR3 in DNA: TGTGCCAGCAGCTTAGTGGGACCAGTCGGCAATCAGCCCCAGCATTTT.

At least ten counts were recorded for this clonotype. This chain joins TRBV29-1 and TRBJ2-7, with a possible D match to TRBD1 (5 bases). Germline values: CDR1 SQVTM, CDR2 ANQGSEA. V gave up 4 bases and J gave up 3 bases, with 13 bases separating them. This CDR3 has 13 residues. CDR3 sequence: CSVVIGANYEQYF. CDR3 in DNA: TGCAGCGTTGTAATAGGGGCCAACTACGAGCAGTACTTC.

Points on this clonotype: Just one base apart from a much larger clone, this may be a read error. The chain joins TRBV10-3 to TRBJ2-5, with 8 bases aligning to TRBD2. This CDR3 region has 14 residues. Trimming at V came to 7 bases and at J to 3 bases, leaving 7 bases not matched to a gene. Germline V gene sequence: CDR1 ENHRY, CDR2 SYGVKD. CDR3 DNA sequence: TGTGCCATCAAAGCTAGCGGGTTGAAAGAGACCCAGTACTTC. This translates into CAIKASGLKETQYF.

The V gene is TRBV20-1, the J gene TRBJ1-5, with D possibly TRBD1 on 5 matching bases. The CDR3 has 14 amino acids. Germline assignment: CDR1 DFQATT and CDR2 SNEGSKA (reference sequence). With 3 bases removed from V and 1 base from J, the gap between germline ends came to 10 bases. In nucleotides, the CDR3 is TGCAGTGCTAGTCGGGGGAACAGCAATCAGCCCCAGCATTTT. It is translated as CSASRGNSNQPQHF.

V usage is TRBV5-1 and J usage is TRBJ2-7; D not resolved. V was cut by 4 bases and J by 1 base, with 12 bases left in between. This CDR3 spans 14 amino acids. Germline V gene sequence: CDR1 SGHRS, CDR2 YFSETQ. The CDR3 spells CASSLWAGSYEQYF. The CDR3 DNA sequence: TGCGCCAGCAGCCTGTGGGCCGGGTCCTACGAGCAGTACTTC.

The chain links TRBV4-3 to TRBJ2-3, with unresolved D. Trimming shortened V by 1 base and J by 1 base, and 18 bases separated the two germline ends. Germline V gene lookup returns CDR1 LGHNA and CDR2 YSLEER. This CDR3 is 18 amino acids long. The CDR3 loop is CASSQGRPFQPGTDTQYF. In nucleotides, the CDR3 is TGCGCCAGCAGCCAAGGTCGCCCATTCCAACCTGGCACAGATACGCAGTATTTT.

This clonotype was observed a handful of times. The chain joins TRBV6-1 to TRBJ2-5; TRBD2 is a possible D gene (6 bases). V was shortened by 6 bases and J by 1 base, with 18 bases between the two germline ends. Germline CDR1 reads MNHNS; CDR2 reads SASEGT. This CDR3 has 16 residues. The CDR3 DNA reads TGTGCCAGCAGGATCAGGGCCAGCGGGTTCCAAGAGACCCAGTACTTC. It is translated as CASRIRASGFQETQYF.

CDR3 in DNA: TGTGCCAGCAGTACGTTAGGGGAACGCTCCTACAATGAGCAGTTCTTC. This sequence encodes CASSTLGERSYNEQFF. The chain combines TRBV28 with TRBJ2-1; maybe TRBD1 (5 bases). Germline V gene sequence: CDR1 MDHEN, CDR2 SYDVKM. The germline V and J ends were trimmed by 5 bases and 0 bases, with 14 bases remaining between them. This CDR3 spans 16 amino acids.

The chain has TRBV20-1 and TRBJ1-1; TRBD1 matches at 7 bases. J was trimmed by 4 bases and V by 0 bases; bases with no gene match: 11. CDR1 DFQATT and CDR2 SNEGSKA come from the germline V gene (reference sequence). The CDR3 loop spans 16 amino acids. CDR3 protein: CSARDSGRGLGTEAFF. For the CDR3, the DNA is TGCAGTGCTAGAGATTCGGGGAGGGGGCTAGGCACTGAAGCTTTCTTT.

This clonotype was counted ten times or more. The J gene is TRBJ2-2, the V gene TRBV10-3; TRBD1 aligns across 8 bases. V shed 6 bases and J 1 base; nucleotides not matched to a gene: 4. CDR1 ENHRY and CDR2 SYGVKD come from the germline V gene. The CDR3 consists of 15 residues. The CDR3: CAIRTGTGNTGELFF. Written as DNA, the CDR3 is TGTGCCATCAGGACCGGGACAGGGAACACCGGGGAGCTGTTTTTT.

The chain couples TRBV6-1 to TRBJ2-2, with TRBD2 matching 12 bases. J was trimmed by 0 bases and V by 6 bases; bases with no gene match: 2. Germline loops: CDR1 MNHNS, CDR2 SASEGT. The CDR3 is 16 amino acids. CDR3 residues: CASSRTSGANTGELFF. DNA for the CDR3: TGTGCCAGCAGCAGGACTAGCGGGGCGAACACCGGGGAGCTGTTTTTT.

This clonotype was seen more than once but under ten times. The chain uses TRBV20-1 and TRBJ2-5; 9 bases match TRBD2. Germline lookup yields CDR1 DFQATT and CDR2 SNEGSKA (reference sequence). Trimming took 2 bases from V and 6 from J; bases not matched to a gene: 10. CDR3 size: 15 residues. The CDR3 sequence is CSARHRRGGGKTQYF. The CDR3 region has the DNA TGCAGTGCTAGACACAGGCGGGGGGGAGGGAAGACCCAGTACTTC.

This clonotype was counted only a few times. This chain joins TRBV6-1 and TRBJ2-1; 14 bases line up with TRBD2. The CDR3 loop spans 18 amino acids. Germline CDR1 reads MNHNS; CDR2 reads SASEGT. V lost 5 bases to trimming and J lost 9 bases; unmatched junction nucleotides: 15. CDR3 protein: CASSRGLAGGFLGGEQFF. The CDR3, as DNA: TGTGCCAGCAGTCGAGGACTAGCGGGAGGCTTTTTAGGGGGTGAGCAGTTCTTC.

This clonotype turned up a few times. The chain recombines TRBV7-2 with TRBJ1-5; D is perhaps TRBD1 (5 bases). Germline loops: CDR1 SGHTA, CDR2 FQGNSA. This CDR3 has 14 amino acids. The V and J ends lost 1 base and 6 bases respectively, with 10 bases between them. CDR3 amino acids: CASSLGWGVQPQHF. The CDR3 region has the DNA TGTGCCAGCAGCTTAGGTTGGGGGGTTCAGCCCCAGCATTTT.

CDR3 in DNA: TGTGCCAGCAGCTTAGGTTTCGGTGGGGCCAACGTCCTGACTTTC. It codes for CASSLGFGGANVLTF. The chain combines TRBV7-3 with TRBJ2-6; D gene unclear. This CDR3 comprises 15 residues. The germline V and J ends were trimmed by 2 bases and 3 bases, with 8 bases remaining between them. Germline CDR1 reads SGHTA; CDR2 reads FQGTGA.

The V and J genes are TRBV9 and TRBJ2-1; D might be TRBD2 (7 bases). V dropped 0 bases and J dropped 0 bases, with 10 bases sitting between them. Germline V gene data show CDR1 as SGDLS and CDR2 as YYNGEE. CDR3 length: 16 residues. CDR3 amino acids: CASSVEGGGSYNEQFF. Here the CDR3 DNA reads TGTGCCAGCAGCGTAGAGGGAGGGGGCTCCTACAATGAGCAGTTCTTC.

This clonotype has a handful of counts. This chain links TRBV10-3 with TRBJ1-6; no clear D gene. The CDR3 has 14 amino acids. The V end was cut by 4 bases, the J end by 6 bases, with 10 bases between. Germline loops: CDR1 ENHRY, CDR2 SYGVKD. The CDR3 region has the DNA TGTGCCATCAGTGTGGAATTACCTAATTCACCCCTCCACTTT. Amino acid sequence: CAISVELPNSPLHF.

This clonotype was counted a few times. The J gene is TRBJ2-3, the V gene TRBV10-3; 7 positions match TRBD1. Per the germline V gene, CDR1 is ENHRY and CDR2 is SYGVKD. The CDR3 loop spans 17 amino acids. V gave up 8 bases and J gave up 1 base; unmatched junction bases: 15. Written as DNA, the CDR3 is TGTGCCATCGCCGCACATCGGGACAGACCTCGCACAGATACGCAGTATTTT. Amino acid sequence: CAIAAHRDRPRTDTQYF.